A single sample gave rise to the 16 T cell receptor beta chains below, sequenced in a study of radiotherapy plus CTLA-4 blockade in lung cancer. Produced via immunoSEQ multiplex PCR; TCRdb's table is partial and in-frame only. The sample records over 30,000 clones, over 60% being singletons. The sequences come from peripheral blood, collected from a patient treated with radiotherapy plus ipilimumab. Receptor source: a human donor with non-small cell lung cancer whose response to radiotherapy plus ipilimumab could not be evaluated.

The sample holds one count of this clone. The chain employs TRBV19 and TRBJ2-1; 8 bases match TRBD1. The CDR3 consists of 15 residues. Germline assignment: CDR1 LNHDA and CDR2 SQIVND (reference sequence). V shed 5 bases, J shed 0 bases, and the junction held 3 bases outside the gene matches. The CDR3 protein is CASSGTGGSYNEQFF. Written as DNA, the CDR3 is TGTGCCAGTAGTGGGACAGGAGGCTCCTACAATGAGCAGTTCTTC.

CDR3 residues: CASSQDSRFYTF. The DNA of the CDR3 is TGCGCCAGCAGCCAGGACAGTCGGTTTTACACCTTC. The chain recombines TRBV5-1 with TRBJ1-2, with D possibly matching TRBD1 (6 bases). With 4 bases removed from V and 11 bases from J, the gap between germline ends came to 15 bases. The CDR3 has 12 amino acids. The germline V gene has CDR1 SGHRS and CDR2 YFSETQ.

The chain uses TRBV11-2 and TRBJ2-3; 11 bases are shared with TRBD2. CDR3 size: 15 residues. V lost 3 bases, J lost 2 bases, and 1 base stayed unmatched. Germline V gives CDR1 SGHAT, CDR2 FQNNGV. The DNA of the CDR3 is TGTGCCAGCAGCTTTAGCGGGGGGGTCACAGATACGCAGTATTTT. Its protein product is CASSFSGGVTDTQYF.

This clone has a handful of counts. The same CDR3 arises from other DNA sequences in this sample as well. The chain links TRBV20-1 to TRBJ1-1; no firm D call. This CDR3 region has 11 residues. CDR1 and CDR2 from the germline V gene are DFQATT and SNEGSKA (reference sequence). Trimming took 2 bases from V and 8 from J, leaving 9 bases between them. The chain's CDR3 is CSARYQNEAFF. The CDR3 DNA sequence: TGCAGTGCTAGATACCAGAACGAAGCTTTCTTT.

This clone was detected a few times. V usage is TRBV10-3 and J usage is TRBJ2-1, with TRBD1 as a possible D gene (5 bases). The V end lost 8 bases, the J end lost 0 bases, and 11 bases lay between the germline ends. Germline V gene lookup returns CDR1 ENHRY and CDR2 SYGVKD. This CDR3 is 14 amino acids long. CDR3: CAICQGGSYNEQFF. In nucleotides, the CDR3 is TGTGCCATCTGTCAGGGTGGCTCCTACAATGAGCAGTTCTTC.

This clone rates as medium-sized. The chain recombines TRBV5-1 with TRBJ1-4; D is unresolved. Trimming removed 4 bases at V and 2 bases at J, with 9 bases between. The CDR3 covers 14 residues. CDR1 and CDR2 (germline): SGHRS, YFSETQ. CDR3 sequence (DNA): TGCGCCAGCAGCATCGGGAATACTAATGAAAAACTGTTTTTT. Translation gives CASSIGNTNEKLFF.

This sequence joins TRBV25-1 and TRBJ2-3; 12 positions match TRBD2. Trimming at V came to 1 base and at J to 4 bases, leaving 3 bases not matched to a gene. The CDR3 spans 16 residues. Germline V gives CDR1 MGHDK, CDR2 SYGVNS. CDR3 amino acids: CASSESLAGGADTQYF. The CDR3 nucleotides read TGTGCCAGCAGTGAATCTCTAGCGGGAGGGGCAGATACGCAGTATTTT.

The rearrangement links TRBV7-2 to TRBJ1-2; a weak D match, TRBD1 (5 bases). CDR3 length equals 16 residues. V gave up 3 bases and J gave up 3 bases, with 17 bases separating them. Germline CDR1 and CDR2: SGHTA and FQGNSA. CDR3 bases: TGTGCCAGCAGCTTGGCCAGGCGCAGGGTTGACTATGGCTACACCTTC. Its protein product is CASSLARRRVDYGYTF. The complete variable domain, with remaining parts taken from reference TRBV7-2 and TRBJ1-2, reads GAGVSQSPSNKVTEKGKDVELRCDPISGHTALYWYRQSLGQGLEFLIYFQGNSAPDKSGLPSDRFSAERTGGSVSTLTIQRTQQEDSAVYLCASSLARRRVDYGYTFGSGTRLTVV.

This chain links TRBV10-1 with TRBJ2-1; TRBD2 is a possible D gene (6 bases). The V gene lost 0 bases and the J gene lost 6 bases, with 12 bases spanning the gap. Per germline, CDR1 WNHNN and CDR2 SYGVQD (reference sequence). The CDR3 loop spans 15 amino acids. CDR3 DNA sequence: TGCGCCAGCAGTGAGTCACTGACTAGGCCCAATGAGCAGTTCTTC. Its protein product is CASSESLTRPNEQFF.

The chain carries TRBV15 and TRBJ2-1; D may be TRBD1 (5 bases). This CDR3 comprises 14 residues. Germline values: CDR1 LNHNV, CDR2 YYDKDF (reference sequence). Trimming took off 1 base at V and 4 bases at J, with 8 bases between the two ends. The CDR3 nucleotides read TGTGCCACCAGCAGAGGGGCAGGGTACAATGAGCAGTTCTTC. Its protein is CATSRGAGYNEQFF.

As regards this clone: Relative to the germline gene, one junction end is altered; a read error may explain this. The J gene is TRBJ2-7, the V gene TRBV7-2, with 7 bases that match TRBD1. The length of the CDR3 is 13 residues. From germline, CDR1 is SGHTA and CDR2 FQGNSA. DNA of the CDR3: TGTGCCGGCAGCGACAGGGTCTCCTACGAGCAGTACTTC. It yields the protein CAGSDRVSYEQYF.

The CDR3 loop is CASSLFAGAYEQYF. CDR3 sequence (DNA): TGTGCCAGCAGCTTATTTGCAGGTGCCTACGAGCAGTACTTC. The chain joins TRBV7-8 to TRBJ2-7; no reliable D call. V was cut by 2 bases and J by 2 bases, with 10 bases left in between. Looked up from germline, CDR1 is SGHVS and CDR2 is FQNEAQ. The CDR3 has 14 amino acids.

This clone was seen only once. The CDR3, as DNA: TGTGCCAGCAGTGAACGCAGGGACGAGCAGTACTTC. It translates to CASSERRDEQYF. V gene TRBV6-1 combines with J gene TRBJ2-7, with D possibly being TRBD1 (5 bases). Between the trimmed V and J ends, which lost 2 bases and 5 bases, there was a span of 7 bases. This CDR3 contains 12 residues. Germline V gene lookup returns CDR1 MNHNS and CDR2 SASEGT.

V gene TRBV5-1 combines with J gene TRBJ2-1, with 9 bases aligning to TRBD2. The ends lost 3 bases at V and 2 bases at J; junction bases unmatched: 6. This CDR3 has 16 residues. Germline V lookup: CDR1 SGHRS, CDR2 YFSETQ. CDR3 in DNA: TGCGCCAGCAGCTCCGGGACTAGCTTAGCCTACAATGAGCAGTTCTTC. This codes for CASSSGTSLAYNEQFF. The full variable domain, completed using reference TRBV5-1 and TRBJ2-1, is KAGVTQTPRYLIKTRGQQVTLSCSPISGHRSVSWYQQTPGQGLQFLFEYFSETQRNKGNFPGRFSGRQFSNSRSEMNVSTLELGDSALYLCASSSGTSLAYNEQFFGPGTRLTVL.

V gene TRBV28 combines with J gene TRBJ1-5, with D uncertain. Germline CDR1 and CDR2: MDHEN and SYDVKM. This CDR3 comprises 15 residues. Trimming stripped 6 bases from V and 4 bases from J, with 16 bases between. The CDR3 reads CASSPRGPQNQPQHF. In nucleotides, the CDR3 is TGTGCCAGCAGCCCCAGAGGGCCGCAGAATCAGCCCCAGCATTTT.

The chain employs TRBV28 and TRBJ2-1; the match to TRBD2 covers 15 bases. Germline V gives CDR1 MDHEN, CDR2 SYDVKM. V lost 5 bases to trimming and J lost 12 bases; unmatched junction nucleotides: 8. The CDR3 is 15 residues long. For the CDR3, the DNA is TGTGCCAGCAGTCGGACTAGCGGGAGGGCCTTTGGGCAGTTCTTC. Amino acids: CASSRTSGRAFGQFF.